The present T cell receptor (beta chain) was sequenced within a study of T cell responses to AZD1222 COVID-19 vaccine. General study results and limits: It should be noted that donors were predominantly white British and more often female, and clonal diversity was possibly underestimated. The study sampled repertoires only after the peak T cell response. Dominant at 160-218 and 743-854, vaccine-associated CD4 TCRs also spanned spike.

Germline loops: CDR1 SGHAT, CDR2 FQNNGV. CDR3 length equals 16 residues. Between the trimmed V and J ends, which lost 0 bases and 2 bases, there was a span of 11 bases. About this clone itself: Its target is unknown.

Clones were sequenced by immunoSEQ multiplex PCR, and TCRdb holds only the in-frame ones, with some missing. The table has 120,000 or so clones, around 88% seen once. The genes are TRBV11-2 and TRBJ1-3; weak D call: TRBD1 (5 bases). This specimen was peripheral blood, taken on day 0 of AZD1222 vaccination. This sequence originates from an adult in good health. The CDR3 reads CASSLDRDSTGNTIYF. As DNA, the CDR3 is TGTGCCAGCAGCTTAGACCGAGACAGTACTGGAAACACCATATATTTT.